The 21 T cell receptor beta chains below were found in one sample sequenced in a study of identical twins. TCRdb used MiXCR to reprocess the 5' RACE reads, holding one entry per CDR3 protein. The profile shows 700,000 or so distinct CDR3 sequences, approximately 21% of them singletons. These data also featured in a second study, about T cells expressing NK-cell markers.

The sequenced sample consisted of PBMCs. The receptors stem from a woman in her late teens or twenties in good health.

The chain employs TRBV27 and TRBJ2-1; maybe TRBD2 (7 bases). The CDR3 extends over 13 amino acids. Germline-derived CDR1 and CDR2 are MNHEY and SMNVEV (reference sequence). Trimming cost V 7 bases and J 5 bases, with 12 bases left between them. The CDR3 is CASNRGAHNEQFF. DNA for the CDR3: TGTGCCAGCAACCGGGGGGCCCACAATGAGCAGTTCTTC.

The chain joins TRBV7-2 to TRBJ2-1; D is unresolved. The length of the CDR3 is 15 residues. Germline CDR1 and CDR2: SGHTA and FQGNSA. V dropped 5 bases and J dropped 4 bases, with 15 bases sitting between them. CDR3: CASSPLGLVYNEQFF. CDR3 bases: TGTGCCAGCAGCCCGCTAGGGCTTGTGTACAATGAGCAGTTCTTC.

V usage is TRBV12-3 or TRBV12-4 and J usage is TRBJ2-3; 7 nucleotides line up with TRBD2. Trimming took 4 bases from V and 7 from J; bases not matched to a gene: 14. CDR3 length: 16 amino acids. CDR3 nucleotide sequence: TGTGCCAGCAGTTCGATAAGACCAACGGGGGGTTATACGCAGTATTTT. Protein product: CASSSIRPTGGYTQYF.

The CDR3 here is CASSPLGGPSTDTQYF. The CDR3 DNA is TGTGCCAGCAGCCCACTTGGAGGGCCGAGCACAGATACGCAGTATTTT. This rearrangement joins TRBV27 to TRBJ2-3, with TRBD2 as a possible D gene (6 bases). The V gene's germline CDR1 is MNHEY and CDR2 SMNVEV (reference sequence). The V gene lost 6 bases and the J gene lost 0 bases, with 16 bases spanning the gap. The length of the CDR3 is 16 residues.

The chain couples TRBV15 to TRBJ1-1; D is undetermined. Germline V gene data show CDR1 as LNHNV and CDR2 as YYDKDF (reference sequence). The CDR3 contains 14 residues. Trimming left V 0 bases short and J 8 bases short, with 13 bases between. In DNA, the CDR3 is TGTGCCACCAGCAGAGATCCTTCGGGCTACGAAGCTTTCTTT. As protein: CATSRDPSGYEAFF.

This clonotype was found once. A single base separates this from a much larger clone, so it may be a read error. This CDR3 is CASSFGQLYNEQFF. CDR3 DNA: TGTGCCAGCAGCTTTGGGCAGCTCTACAATGAGCAGTTCTTC. The V call is TRBV5-5, the J call TRBJ2-1; the D is unclear. Looked up from germline, CDR1 is SGHKS and CDR2 is YYEKEE (reference sequence). V lost 2 bases, J lost 3 bases, and 9 bases lay in between. CDR3 length: 14 amino acids.

The chain couples TRBV6-2 or TRBV6-3 to TRBJ2-4; tentative D call: TRBD2 (5 bases). The CDR3 totals 15 residues. CDR1 is MNHEY, CDR2 SVGEGT, per germline. With 2 bases removed from V and 0 bases from J, the gap between germline ends came to 8 bases. CDR3 amino acids: CASSYPGGAKNIQYF. In nucleotides, the CDR3 is TGTGCCAGCAGTTACCCTGGAGGAGCCAAAAACATTCAGTACTTC.

This clonotype was seen a handful of times. The rearrangement joins TRBV29-1 to TRBJ2-2; no definite D call. Trimming took 0 bases from V and 8 from J, leaving 10 bases between them. The CDR3 consists of 13 residues. The germline V gene has CDR1 SQVTM and CDR2 ANQGSEA. CDR3 protein: CSVEDPERGELFF. DNA of the CDR3: TGCAGCGTTGAAGATCCCGAGCGAGGGGAGCTGTTTTTT.

This clonotype turned up a few times. This chain links TRBV10-3 with TRBJ1-1; D may be TRBD1 (6 bases). Deletions cut 6 bases from V and 4 bases from J, with 21 bases between. CDR1 and CDR2 (germline): ENHRY, SYGVKD. There are 16 residues in the CDR3. The CDR3 sequence: CAIRGTSLTGGTEAFF. The CDR3 coding sequence is TGTGCCATCAGAGGAACTAGCCTGACAGGAGGCACTGAAGCTTTCTTT.

The chain uses TRBV10-3 and TRBJ2-3; a weak D match, TRBD1 (6 bases). Germline-derived CDR1 and CDR2 are ENHRY and SYGVKD. V was clipped by 2 bases and J by 4 bases, with 10 bases between them. This CDR3 contains 14 residues. CDR3 DNA: TGTGCCATCAGTGAGGGGGGCGCCGCAGATACGCAGTATTTT. Translating it yields CAISEGGAADTQYF.

This clonotype has just a few counts. This chain links TRBV11-1 with TRBJ1-5; D gene uncertain. Per germline, CDR1 SGHAT and CDR2 FQDESV (reference sequence). This CDR3 has 13 amino acids. The ends were cut back, 5 bases at V and 3 bases at J, with 8 bases in the middle. The CDR3 sequence: CASSPGINQPQHF. The CDR3, as DNA: TGTGCCAGCAGCCCCGGGATCAATCAGCCCCAGCATTTT.

CDR3: CSVVRRFHPIREQFF. DNA of the CDR3: TGCAGCGTTGTACGGCGTTTCCACCCTATTAGGGAGCAGTTCTTC. The chain recombines TRBV29-1 with TRBJ2-1; D remains unclear. Germline V CDR1 and CDR2: SQVTM, ANQGSEA. CDR3 length equals 15 residues. V was trimmed by 4 bases and J by 10 bases, leaving 23 bases between them.

This clonotype was detected a few times. The chain links TRBV12-3 or TRBV12-4 to TRBJ2-2, with D possibly TRBD1 on 5 matching bases. Trimming pared 1 base from V and 5 bases from J, leaving 17 bases between. The CDR3 loop spans 17 amino acids. CDR3 bases: TGTGCCAGCAGTTTAGATAACCAGGGCCCAGGGACCGGGGAGCTGTTTTTT. Amino acid sequence: CASSLDNQGPGTGELFF.

In its sample, this clonotype was seen a few times. The CDR3 sequence is CSAASSTDTQYF. CDR3 bases: TGCAGTGCTGCCAGTAGCACAGATACGCAGTATTTT. The rearrangement joins TRBV20-1 to TRBJ2-3; D unresolved. V was cut by 5 bases and J by 0 bases, with 6 bases left in between. Germline CDR1 DFQATT, CDR2 SNEGSKA (reference sequence). This CDR3 comprises 12 residues.

The chain is built from TRBV4-2 and TRBJ2-3; D is undetermined. CDR3 length: 16 residues. V shed 2 bases and J shed 0 bases, with 12 bases lying between them. In germline, CDR1 is LGHNA, CDR2 YNFKEQ. DNA for the CDR3: TGTGCCAGCAGCCAACTTGCTAGACCAAGCACAGATACGCAGTATTTT. Amino acids: CASSQLARPSTDTQYF.

This clonotype was counted a few times. The chain has TRBV27 and TRBJ2-7, with no clear D. The CDR3 contains 13 residues. Trimming pared 7 bases from V and 6 bases from J, leaving 16 bases between. Germline loops: CDR1 MNHEY, CDR2 SMNVEV (reference sequence). CDR3 residues: CASTAVGGPEQYF. The CDR3 bases are TGTGCCAGCACCGCCGTCGGTGGGCCCGAGCAGTACTTC.

This clonotype came up a few times. The chain combines TRBV5-1 with TRBJ2-5, with 7 bases that match TRBD1. Unmatched junction bases numbered 8, after V lost 4 bases and J lost 5 bases. The CDR3 has 14 residues. Germline V gene sequence: CDR1 SGHRS, CDR2 YFSETQ. The CDR3 nucleotides are TGCGCCAGCAGCCGACCAGACAGGGTGGAGACCCAGTACTTC. As protein: CASSRPDRVETQYF.

The chain links TRBV9 to TRBJ2-5; 12 bases align to TRBD2. The ends lost 0 bases at V and 2 bases at J; junction bases unmatched: 2. Germline CDR1 and CDR2: SGDLS and YYNGEE. This CDR3 spans 16 amino acids. CDR3 DNA: TGTGCCAGCAGCGTAGGGACTAGCGGGATTCAAGAGACCCAGTACTTC. Translated: CASSVGTSGIQETQYF.

This chain links TRBV6-2 or TRBV6-3 with TRBJ1-5; TRBD1 matches at 7 bases. The CDR3 contains 16 residues. V lost 6 bases to trimming and J lost 4 bases; unmatched junction nucleotides: 12. Germline V CDR1 and CDR2: MNHEY, SVGEGT. The CDR3 region has the DNA TGTGCCAGCAGCTCCTGGACAGGAGCTCGGAATCAGCCCCAGCATTTT. Its translation: CASSSWTGARNQPQHF.

The chain employs TRBV9 and TRBJ2-3; 7 bases line up with TRBD2. The CDR3 has 16 residues. Germline CDR1 and CDR2: SGDLS and YYNGEE. V dropped 0 bases and J dropped 1; count of bases not matched to a gene: 5. The CDR3 spells CASSVVNRGGTDTQYF. The CDR3 DNA sequence: TGTGCCAGCAGCGTAGTTAATCGGGGGGGCACAGATACGCAGTATTTT.

This clonotype came up many times. V and J are TRBV15 and TRBJ1-1, with D unresolved. The CDR3 extends over 15 amino acids. Trimming removed 6 bases at V and 1 base at J, with 15 bases between. Germline V gene lookup returns CDR1 LNHNV and CDR2 YYDKDF (reference sequence). CDR3 nucleotides: TGTGCCACCAGAGAGGAGGTTGCAACGAACACTGAAGCTTTCTTT. Amino acids: CATREEVATNTEAFF.